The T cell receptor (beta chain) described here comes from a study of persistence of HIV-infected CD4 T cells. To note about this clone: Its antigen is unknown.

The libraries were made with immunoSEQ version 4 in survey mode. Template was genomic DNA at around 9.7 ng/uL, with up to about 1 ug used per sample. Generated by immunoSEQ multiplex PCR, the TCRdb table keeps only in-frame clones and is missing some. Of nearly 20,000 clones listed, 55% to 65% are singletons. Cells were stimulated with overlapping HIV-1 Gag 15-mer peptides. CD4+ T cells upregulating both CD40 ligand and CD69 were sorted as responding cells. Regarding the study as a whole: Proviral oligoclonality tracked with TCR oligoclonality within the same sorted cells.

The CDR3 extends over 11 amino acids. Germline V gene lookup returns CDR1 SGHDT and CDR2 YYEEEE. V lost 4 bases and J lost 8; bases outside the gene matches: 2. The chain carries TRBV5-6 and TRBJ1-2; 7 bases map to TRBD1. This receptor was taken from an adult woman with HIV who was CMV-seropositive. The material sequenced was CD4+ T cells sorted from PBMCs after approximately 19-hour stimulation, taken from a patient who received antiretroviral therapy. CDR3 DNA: TGTGCCAGCAGCCGGGACAGAGGCTACACCTTC. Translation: CASSRDRGYTF.